The 23 T cell receptor beta chains below all came from one sample that was sequenced in a study of blood T cells in healthy people across ages. A second roughly 7 to 11 cycle PCR used barcoded and J-beta primers. From the 5' RACE reads, TCRdb called clonotypes with MiXCR, one entry per CDR3 protein. Of a few hundred thousand distinct CDR3 sequences detected, 25% to 30% appear once; the ten largest clones hold approximately 28%. Sequencing was done on a sample of blood. The receptors here all came from a woman aged 70-85 years in good health.

This chain uses TRBV7-2 with TRBJ2-5, with 11 positions matching TRBD2. The CDR3 is 16 amino acids. J lost 5 bases, V lost 4 bases, and 9 bases had no gene match. Germline CDR1 is SGHTA and CDR2 is FQGNSA. Written as DNA, the CDR3 is TGTGCCAGCAGCTACACTAGCGGGAGCGGCCGGGAGACCCAGTACTTC. Amino acid sequence: CASSYTSGSGRETQYF.

The gene calls are TRBV9 and TRBJ2-4; D unresolved. Germline CDR1 reads SGDLS; CDR2 reads YYNGEE. Trimming shortened V by 1 base and J by 7 bases, and 12 bases separated the two germline ends. The CDR3 has 14 residues. The CDR3 spells CASSVRGMGNIQYF. DNA of the CDR3: TGTGCCAGCAGCGTAAGAGGTATGGGGAACATTCAGTACTTC. Filled out from reference TRBV9 and TRBJ2-4, the complete variable domain reads DSGVTQTPKHLITATGQRVTLRCSPRSGDLSVYWYQQSLDQGLQFLIQYYNGEERAKGNILERFSAQQFPDLHSELNLSSLELGDSALYFCASSVRGMGNIQYFGAGTRLSVL.

The chain joins TRBV29-1 to TRBJ2-3; 8 bases match TRBD2. J was trimmed by 1 base and V by 5 bases; bases with no gene match: 11. Per the germline V gene, CDR1 is SQVTM and CDR2 is ANQGSEA. This CDR3 has 16 amino acids. This CDR3 is CSVSGVLAAGTDTQYF. CDR3 DNA sequence: TGCAGCGTTTCTGGGGTACTAGCGGCTGGCACAGATACGCAGTATTTT.

The table lists this clonotype with many counts. The V gene is TRBV29-1, the J gene TRBJ1-1, with D hard to call. V was trimmed by 2 bases and J by 0 bases, leaving 4 bases between them. Germline-derived CDR1 and CDR2 are SQVTM and ANQGSEA. CDR3 length: 12 amino acids. The CDR3 sequence: CSVEQVNTEAFF. The CDR3 DNA reads TGCAGCGTTGAACAGGTGAACACTGAAGCTTTCTTT.

This clonotype was found a few times. This chain joins TRBV28 and TRBJ2-7; tentative D call: TRBD2 (6 bases). CDR1 and CDR2 from the germline V gene are MDHEN and SYDVKM. With 5 bases removed from V and 2 bases from J, the gap between germline ends came to 16 bases. The CDR3 is made up of 15 amino acids. DNA of the CDR3: TGTGCCAGCAGTCTGGGGGGAACCAAAACCTACGAGCAGTACTTC. It encodes CASSLGGTKTYEQYF.

V usage is TRBV12-3 or TRBV12-4 and J usage is TRBJ1-4; possible D gene TRBD1, 6 bases. The CDR3 has 14 residues. The V and J ends lost 7 bases and 8 bases respectively, with 17 bases between them. The DNA for the CDR3 is TGTGCCAGCACCAGAGACGGGGGCAAGGAAAAACTGTTTTTT. Its translation is CASTRDGGKEKLFF.

The V gene is TRBV14, the J gene TRBJ2-2, with 12 bases aligning to TRBD2. Germline CDR1 and CDR2: SGHDN and FVKESK. V dropped 4 bases and J dropped 0; count of bases not matched to a gene: 3. The CDR3 has 17 residues. The CDR3 region has the DNA TGTGCCAGCAGCCCAGGACTAGCGGGGACGAACACCGGGGAGCTGTTTTTT. This sequence encodes CASSPGLAGTNTGELFF.

This clonotype was seen a few times. V and J are TRBV28 and TRBJ2-7; D gene uncertain. The CDR3 runs 14 residues. Germline V gene lookup returns CDR1 MDHEN and CDR2 SYDVKM. V was pared by 10 bases and J by 0 bases, with 16 bases between. CDR3 nucleotides: TGTGCCATTATGAAGACGACACGCTCCTACGAGCAGTACTTC. Its translation is CAIMKTTRSYEQYF.

CDR3 DNA sequence: TGTGCCAGCTCACCTCTGGGAGGGGTAGAGACCCAGTACTTC. This translates into CASSPLGGVETQYF. V is TRBV18 and J is TRBJ2-5; 7 bases align to TRBD2. Trimming took 3 bases from V and 4 from J; bases not matched to a gene: 5. This CDR3 region has 14 residues. CDR1 and CDR2 from the germline V gene are KGHSH and LQKENI. The full variable domain, rest sourced from reference TRBV18 and TRBJ2-5, is NAGVMQNPRHLVRRRGQEARLRCSPMKGHSHVYWYRQLPEEGLKFMVYLQKENIIDESGMPKERFSAEFPKEGPSILRIQQVVRGDSAAYFCASSPLGGVETQYFGPGTRLLVL.

V gene TRBV18 combines with J gene TRBJ2-7, with a weak D call TRBD1 (5 bases). Trimming removed 2 bases at V and 3 bases at J, with 23 bases between. The length of the CDR3 is 18 residues. The germline gives CDR1 KGHSH, CDR2 LQKENI. CDR3 DNA sequence: TGTGCCAGCTCACCAGGCAGGGAACAAGGTTACGTTGGCTACGAGCAGTACTTC. The encoded protein is CASSPGREQGYVGYEQYF.

The rearrangement joins TRBV20-1 to TRBJ2-4; TRBD2 aligns across 12 bases. The length of the CDR3 is 17 residues. Germline lookup yields CDR1 DFQATT and CDR2 SNEGSKA (reference sequence). J was trimmed by 4 bases and V by 0 bases; bases with no gene match: 7. The CDR3 here is CSARDPGLAGLKNIQYF. CDR3 DNA: TGCAGTGCTAGAGATCCCGGACTAGCGGGACTAAAAAACATTCAGTACTTC.

This clonotype was observed a handful of times. This sequence joins TRBV20-1 and TRBJ1-5; D is ambiguous. V dropped 6 bases and J dropped 0 bases, with 12 bases sitting between them. The CDR3 is made up of 14 amino acids. The germline V gene encodes CDR1 DFQATT and CDR2 SNEGSKA (reference sequence). CDR3: CSAYYLDSNQPQHF. The DNA of the CDR3 is TGCAGTGCGTATTATTTGGATAGCAATCAGCCCCAGCATTTT.

The chain uses TRBV14 and TRBJ2-5; D is ambiguous. The CDR3 is 14 amino acids. Germline assignment: CDR1 SGHDN and CDR2 FVKESK. The germline V and J ends were trimmed by 0 bases and 1 base, with 6 bases remaining between them. CDR3 DNA: TGTGCCAGCAGCCAAGAAAACAGCCAAGAGACCCAGTACTTC. Its protein is CASSQENSQETQYF. The whole variable domain, remainder taken from reference TRBV14 and TRBJ2-5, is EAGVTQFPSHSVIEKGQTVTLRCDPISGHDNLYWYRRVMGKEIKFLLHFVKESKQDESGMPNNRFLAERTGGTYSTLKVQPAELEDSGVYFCASSQENSQETQYFGPGTRLLVL.

This clonotype showed up many times. This sequence joins TRBV11-2 and TRBJ2-1; TRBD2 aligns across 12 bases. Germline-derived CDR1 and CDR2 are SGHAT and FQNNGV. The CDR3 consists of 15 residues. V gave up 5 bases and J gave up 8 bases; unmatched junction bases: 7. The CDR3 sequence is CASSASGRAFDEQFF. The CDR3 DNA follows: TGTGCCAGCAGCGCTAGCGGGAGGGCCTTTGATGAGCAGTTCTTC.

This chain uses TRBV7-2 with TRBJ1-2; D remains unclear. This CDR3 contains 15 residues. V was shortened by 4 bases and J by 1 base, with 13 bases between the two germline ends. CDR1 SGHTA and CDR2 FQGNSA come from the germline V gene. CDR3 DNA: TGTGCCAGCAGCTCATTTCTCGGGAGTAACTATGGCTACACCTTC. Translated: CASSSFLGSNYGYTF.

This clonotype was recorded only once. The CDR3 loop is CASSAGTGSFYEQYF. The CDR3 nucleotides are TGTGCCAGCAGCGCCGGGACAGGTAGCTTCTACGAGCAGTACTTC. The V and J genes are TRBV7-2 and TRBJ2-7, with 8 bases identical to TRBD1. Germline V gene data show CDR1 as SGHTA and CDR2 as FQGNSA. The CDR3 contains 15 residues. V shed 5 bases, J shed 3 bases, and the junction held 9 bases outside the gene matches.

This clonotype came up a few times. The chain links TRBV12-3 or TRBV12-4 to TRBJ2-1, with D tentatively TRBD2 (7 bases). The CDR3 is 16 amino acids. V was cut by 5 bases and J by 8 bases, with 22 bases left in between. CDR3 sequence: CASSPLSSGGPDEQFF. The CDR3 bases are TGTGCCAGCAGTCCCCTCTCATCGGGGGGCCCGGATGAGCAGTTCTTC.

The V gene is TRBV20-1, the J gene TRBJ1-1; 7 bases are a match to TRBD1. CDR3 length: 11 residues. Germline values: CDR1 DFQATT, CDR2 SNEGSKA (reference sequence). V shed 5 bases, J shed 11 bases, and the junction held 8 bases outside the gene matches. CDR3 amino acids: CSADRDPGAFF. In DNA form, the CDR3 reads TGCAGTGCTGACAGGGACCCTGGGGCTTTCTTT.

This chain uses TRBV28 with TRBJ1-4; 7 positions agree with TRBD1. Germline values: CDR1 MDHEN, CDR2 SYDVKM. Losses at the gene ends were 5 bases for V and 6 bases for J; bases not matched to a gene: 6. The CDR3 loop spans 14 amino acids. As DNA, the CDR3 is TGTGCCAGCAGTAAGGACAGGTGGGATGAAAAACTGTTTTTT. Protein product: CASSKDRWDEKLFF. Full variable domain (rest looked up from reference TRBV28 and TRBJ1-4): DVKVTQSSRYLVKRTGEKVFLECVQDMDHENMFWYRQDPGLGLRLIYFSYDVKMKEKGDIPEGYSVSREKKERFSLILESASTNQTSMYLCASSKDRWDEKLFFGSGTQLSVL.

V gene TRBV19 combines with J gene TRBJ1-1; D gene ambiguous. With 6 bases removed from V and 5 bases from J, the gap between germline ends came to 13 bases. CDR1 is LNHDA and CDR2 is SQIVND in the germline V gene (reference sequence). This CDR3 is 13 amino acids long. In DNA, the CDR3 is TGTGCCAGTAGGGCGGGCAGCAGTACTGAAGCTTTCTTT. Protein sequence: CASRAGSSTEAFF. The full variable domain, rest sourced from reference TRBV19 and TRBJ1-1, is DGGITQSPKYLFRKEGQNVTLSCEQNLNHDAMYWYRQDPGQGLRLIYYSQIVNDFQKGDIAEGYSVSREKKESFPLTVTSAQKNPTAFYLCASRAGSSTEAFFGQGTRLTVV.

This rearrangement joins TRBV4-1 to TRBJ1-2; D not certain. The CDR3 spans 13 residues. V dropped 1 base and J dropped 4 bases, with 7 bases sitting between them. Germline V lookup: CDR1 MGHRA, CDR2 YSYEKL. This CDR3 is CASSQGQVYGYTF. The CDR3 nucleotides read TGCGCCAGCAGCCAAGGGCAGGTCTATGGCTACACCTTC.

This chain connects TRBV5-1 to TRBJ1-1; D may be TRBD1 (5 bases). The CDR3 is 13 residues long. Germline lookup yields CDR1 SGHRS and CDR2 YFSETQ. Deletions cut 2 bases from V and 3 bases from J, with 8 bases between. In nucleotides, the CDR3 is TGCGCCAGCAGCTTAACCAGGGACACTGAAGCTTTCTTT. This gives the protein CASSLTRDTEAFF.

This chain links TRBV5-1 with TRBJ2-1; TRBD2 agrees at 8 bases. The J call could be wrong; TRBJ2-7 is a better fit for the DNA end. This CDR3 comprises 14 residues. Germline V gene lookup returns CDR1 SGHRS and CDR2 YFSETQ. This chain's CDR3 is CASRPPGLVYEQYF. CDR3 in DNA: TGCGCCAGCAGGCCTCCGGGACTAGTATACGAGCAGTACTTC.